This TCR beta chain was found in a study of T cell repertoires in cytomegalovirus infection (dated by TCRdb to the late 2010s). Regarding the complete study: Recently identified HLA-C-restricted CMV epitopes, whose presentation resists viral immunomodulation, were targeted by peptide stimulations together with well-studied HLA-B-restricted epitopes. Because public TCR beta signatures pointed to carriage of CMV infection together with the matching HLA type, the HLA type of each donor mattered for the analysis. Broader findings and caveats from the paper: The ex vivo response was dominated by HLA-C-restricted CMV-specific TCR beta clonotypes, and the single most frequent clonotype in two of eight donors was supplied by these HLA-C-restricted clonotypes. In both this cohort and an independent 352-donor cohort, the cumulative frequency of public TCR beta family members distinguished carriers of CMV infection plus the relevant HLA type.

The treatment or condition tag for this specimen amounts to: in vitro stimulation with specific CMV peptide epitopes to enrich CMV-specific T cells. Taken from the germline V gene, the CDR1 and CDR2 loops are SGHTA and FQGNSA. From the cysteine through the phenylalanine, the CDR3 covers 15 amino acids. Only the CDR3 region is kept as DNA, spanning 45 bases read in frame from base 1. V has 3 bases trimmed and J has 0 bases trimmed; junction bases matching no gene number 2. This clonotype was found a few times. Its binding antigen is unknown. Base qualities are missing; no much larger clone stands one base away. Sequenced using an Illumina HiSeq 1500. TCRdb cleaned the public reads at Q25 with fastp, built clones with MiXCR and kept in-frame beta chains. When rows share a CDR3 protein, they turn into one entry using the most common DNA and genes. This sample lists under 30,000 distinct CDR3 sequences; 20% to 25% were detected once. Around 90% of the sample is held by the ten biggest clonotypes.

The TCR comes from a human donor in good health (CMV status not recorded). Some clones in this sample may be carry-over from other donors' samples. The sample was CD8+ T cells from cultured PBMCs, taken from culture after CMV antigen stimulation. The chain is assembled from TRBV7-2 and TRBJ2-3, and TRBD2 matches 8 of the central bases. The DNA sequence is given as TGTGCCAGCAGCTTCGGGGGGGCTAGCACAGATACGCAGTATTTT. This sequence encodes CASSFGGASTDTQYF.